The rows below give T cell receptor beta chains drawn from one sample of a study of T cells in localized non-small cell lung cancer. Profiled with immunoSEQ multiplex PCR; TCRdb holds only in-frame clones, not every one. The repertoire has about 59,000 clones, roughly nine tenths of them found once; the top ten carry 15% to 20%. Sample: peripheral blood, taken before any cancer treatment. The receptors derive from a man aged 35 to 70 with stage I lung adenocarcinoma. CDR3s include the opening cysteine and the closing phenylalanine or tryptophan. D genes are given only for firm matches. The size of a clone is reported for some rows only, either as once, few or many, or as a class for expanded clones.

TRBV19	TRBD2	TRBJ2-1	NA	TGTGCCAGTAGTTTACTAGCGGGAGGCAATGAGCAGTTCTTC	CASSLLAGGNEQFF
TRBV19	NA	TRBJ2-6	NA	TGTGCCAGTAGATTCACTGGGGCCAACGTCCTGACTTTC	CASRFTGANVLTF
TRBV28	NA	TRBJ1-4	NA	TGTGCCAGCAGCGGACAGACTAATGAAAAACTGTTTTTT	CASSGQTNEKLFF
TRBV5-1	NA	TRBJ2-7	NA	TGCGCCAGCAGCGGCGGGACAGCGAATTACTCCTACGAGCAGTACTTC	CASSGGTANYSYEQYF
TRBV18	TRBD1	TRBJ1-2	NA	TGTGCCAGCTCACCCGGGGGACAGCTATACTCTAACTATGGCTACACCTTC	CASSPGGQLYSNYGYTF
TRBV29-1	NA	TRBJ2-1	NA	TGCAGCGCCCCACGCGGCCACAATGAGCAGTTCTTC	CSAPRGHNEQFF
TRBV10-2	NA	TRBJ1-1	NA	TGCGCCAGCAGTGGCCGGGCCCCGAACACTGAAGCTTTCTTT	CASSGRAPNTEAFF
TRBV4-2	NA	TRBJ2-7	NA	TGTGCCAGCAGCCAAGAGACAACAGGCCGCTACGAGCAGTACTTC	CASSQETTGRYEQYF
TRBV15	NA	TRBJ1-3	NA	TGTGCCACCAGCACCGGATTCTCTGGAAACACCATATATTTT	CATSTGFSGNTIYF
TRBV5-4	TRBD1	TRBJ1-2	NA	TGTGCCAGCAGACGTGACAGGGAGAATGGCTACACCTTC	CASRRDRENGYTF
TRBV2	NA	TRBJ2-5	NA	TGTGCCAGCAGCCGACCCCTAGGTGGGGAGACCCAGTACTTC	CASSRPLGGETQYF
TRBV27	TRBD2	TRBJ2-7	NA	TGTGCCAGCAGTCCCATGACTAGCGGGGCCTACGAGCAGTACTTC	CASSPMTSGAYEQYF
TRBV11-2	TRBD2	TRBJ2-2	NA	TGTGCCAGCAGCTTTCGGGGACTAGCGGGAGGAGGCACCGGGGAGCTGTTTTTT	CASSFRGLAGGGTGELFF
TRBV7-3	NA	TRBJ2-7	NA	TGTGCCAGCAGCTTAGACCCGGGGTTCGAGCAGTACTTC	CASSLDPGFEQYF
TRBV4-1	TRBD2	TRBJ2-1	NA	TGCGCCAGCAGCCAAGAAGGGCTAGCGGGGGGCCTCAATGAGCAGTTCTTC	CASSQEGLAGGLNEQFF
TRBV6-6	NA	TRBJ2-7	few	TGTGCCAGCAGCCCTGAGGACATGAGCTCCTACGAGCAGTACTTC	CASSPEDMSSYEQYF
TRBV25-1	NA	TRBJ2-1	NA	TGTGCCAGCAGCACACAGAGCTCCTACAATGAGCAGTTCTTC	CASSTQSSYNEQFF
TRBV18	TRBD2	TRBJ2-5	NA	TGTGCCAGCTCACCATTAAGCGGGAGAGAGACCCAGTACTTC	CASSPLSGRETQYF
TRBV2	NA	TRBJ1-6	NA	TGTGCCAGCAGTGAAGAAGCCGGCCGTAGTTCACCCCTCCACTTT	CASSEEAGRSSPLHF
TRBV19	TRBD1	TRBJ1-5	NA	TGTGCCAGTAGTACACAGGGGATTAGCAATCAGCCCCAGCATTTT	CASSTQGISNQPQHF
TRBV11-1	NA	TRBJ1-1	NA	TGTGCCAGCATGTCGGAAGCCGCGGTTGGGACTGAAGCTTTCTTT	CASMSEAAVGTEAFF
TRBV5-1	TRBD1	TRBJ2-7	NA	TGCGCCAGCAGCGAGGACAGGGGATACGAGCAGTACTTC	CASSEDRGYEQYF
TRBV29-1	NA	TRBJ2-1	NA	TGCAGCGTAGCATCGGGGGGCCCTCTTGCCTACAATGAGCAGTTCTTC	CSVASGGPLAYNEQFF
TRBV18	NA	TRBJ2-7	NA	TGTGCCAGCTCCCCGGGGGGCGGAGGTGCCTACGAGCAGTACTTC	CASSPGGGGAYEQYF
TRBV7-2	NA	TRBJ2-3	NA	TGTGCCAGCAGCTTAAAAAGGGCAGGGCGCTATGGCACAGATACGCAGTATTTT	CASSLKRAGRYGTDTQYF
TRBV28	NA	TRBJ2-6	NA	TGTGCCAGCATTTCCGGGTCTCCTCTCTCTGGGGCCAACGTCCTGACTTTC	CASISGSPLSGANVLTF